This TCR beta chain appears in the sequencing data of a study of T cell clones after liver transplantation. Study at large: A pre-transplant mixed lymphocyte reaction with TCRbeta sequencing defined graft-donor-reactive clones followed in post-transplant blood.

This clone was counted between two and nine times. The target antigen is unknown. Study-wide results and limits: Migration into the graft, not deletion, may explain lost graft donor-reactive T cells. Post-transplant, graft-donor-reactive CD4 TCRbeta sequences in blood dropped significantly in most of the 8 subjects. Donor-reactive sequences fell more than third party-reactive ones, suggesting partial deletion.

Germline CDR1 reads SEHNR; CDR2 reads FQNEAQ (reference sequence). The CDR3 is 14 amino acids. V lost 1 base and J 2 bases, leaving 7 bases between the germline ends. TCRdb's copy holds only in-frame clones and misses some; the assay was immunoSEQ multiplex PCR. The profile shows fewer than 7,000 clones, 79% of them singletons. The chain employs TRBV7-9 and TRBJ2-3; D is possibly TRBD2 (5 bases). The clonotype was recovered from a human patient who received a liver transplant. Some T cells may originate from the graft donor. Source: CD8+ T cells from blood, taken 24 months after liver transplant. The CDR3 DNA reads TGTGCCAGCAGCTTAGGGCGGGTCACAGATACGCAGTATTTT. Its translation is CASSLGRVTDTQYF.